The 17 T cell receptor beta chains reported below all come from one sample, sequenced in a study of molecular identifiers for immune sequencing clone quantification. TCRdb reprocessed the PCR reads via MiXCR and lists one record per CDR3 protein. The table includes about 510,000 distinct CDR3 sequences, roughly 26% detected once. The material sequenced was naive CD8+ T cells from blood, with Jurkat cell RNA spiked in. As for subset: FACS-sorted CD8+CD4-CCR7+CD45RA+ naive T cells. These receptors came from a human donor in good health. Some libraries in this study had Jurkat cell RNA spiked in.

The sample holds many counts of this clonotype. The chain combines TRBV4-3 with TRBJ2-3; 9 nucleotides agree with TRBD2. This CDR3 region has 19 residues. V lost 0 bases to trimming and J lost 3 bases; unmatched junction nucleotides: 13. The germline CDR1 and CDR2 sequences are LGHNA and YSLEER. CDR3 sequence reads: CASSQDRAGGHFRTDTQYF. The CDR3 bases are TGCGCCAGCAGCCAAGATAGAGCGGGAGGTCACTTTCGTACAGATACGCAGTATTTT.

As regards this clonotype: Because it lacks the conserved phenylalanine or tryptophan at the end, this CDR3 is likely a read error. The chain uses TRBV9 and TRBJ2-3; D call uncertain. CDR1 is SGDLS and CDR2 is YYNGEE in the germline V gene. CDR3 length: 14 residues. This chain's CDR3 is CASSVASYSDTQYL. CDR3 coding DNA: TGTGCGAGCAGCGTAGCTTCCTACTCAGATACGCAGTATTTA.

CDR3 DNA sequence: TGCGCCAGCAGCCCAGGGCAGGGGGCCACCACCGGGGAGCTGTTTTTT. Translating it yields CASSPGQGATTGELFF. The chain joins TRBV4-1 to TRBJ2-2, with TRBD1 matching 8 bases. Germline V gene data show CDR1 as MGHRA and CDR2 as YSYEKL. V lost 4 bases, J lost 4 bases, and 8 bases stayed unmatched. The CDR3 runs to 16 residues.

There are many counts of this clonotype. V is TRBV13 and J is TRBJ2-5; 7 nucleotides align to TRBD1. The J segment lost 1 base and the V segment lost 5 bases, leaving 7 bases of the junction unmatched. Germline V CDR1 and CDR2: PRHDT, FYEKMQ (reference sequence). The CDR3 totals 15 residues. Here the CDR3 reads CASSTRGQLQETQYF. The CDR3, as DNA: TGTGCCAGCAGCACGAGGGGACAGCTCCAAGAGACCCAGTACTTC.

The rearrangement links TRBV13 to TRBJ2-7; a weak D match, TRBD1 (7 bases). This CDR3 contains 17 residues. Trimming shortened V by 2 bases and J by 4 bases, and 21 bases separated the two germline ends. Germline V gives CDR1 PRHDT, CDR2 FYEKMQ (reference sequence). The CDR3 coding sequence is TGTGCCAGCAGCTTATCCCGCGGGGTAGCGGACAGGTACGAGCAGTACTTC. This encodes CASSLSRGVADRYEQYF.

The table lists this clonotype with many counts. The chain is built from TRBV20-1 and TRBJ2-7; perhaps TRBD1 as D (5 bases). The CDR3 loop spans 13 amino acids. Between the trimmed V and J ends, which lost 6 bases and 7 bases, there was a span of 19 bases. Germline CDR1 DFQATT, CDR2 SNEGSKA (reference sequence). In DNA, the CDR3 is TGCAGTGCAAGACTCATCAGGGCCGAAGAGCAGTACTTC. Amino acids: CSARLIRAEEQYF.

This clonotype was observed at least ten times. The junction shows a germline mismatch at one end, possibly a read error. V usage is TRBV20-1 and J usage is TRBJ2-7; D unresolved. The CDR3 contains 13 residues. Germline CDR1 is DFQATT and CDR2 is SNEGSKA (reference sequence). CDR3 sequence: CSARDISSYEQYF. DNA for the CDR3: TGCAGTGCGAGAGACATCAGCTCCTACGAGCAGTACTTC.

This clonotype was recorded a few times. This sequence joins TRBV5-8 and TRBJ2-3; D possibly corresponds to TRBD1 (6 bases). The CDR3 has 16 amino acids. Germline values: CDR1 SGHTS, CDR2 YDEGEE. Trimming took 5 bases from V and 0 from J, leaving 16 bases between them. The CDR3 nucleotides are TGTGCCAGCAGTACGGACAGTAGTCCTAGCACAGATACGCAGTATTTT. Translated, it gives CASSTDSSPSTDTQYF.

Many counts were recorded for this clonotype. V and J are TRBV7-2 and TRBJ2-3, with 8 nucleotides matching TRBD2. This CDR3 contains 14 residues. CDR1 and CDR2 (germline): SGHTA, FQGNSA. V was clipped by 6 bases and J by 9 bases; unmatched bases: 11. The DNA for the CDR3 is TGTGCCAGCAGGTTCCCCTCGGGACTAGGCACGCAGTATTTT. Translated, it gives CASRFPSGLGTQYF.

This rearrangement joins TRBV28 to TRBJ2-5; D not certain. In germline, CDR1 is MDHEN, CDR2 SYDVKM. V gave up 11 bases and J gave up 3 bases, with 10 bases separating them. This CDR3 comprises 11 residues. CDR3: CAAREEETQYF. CDR3 DNA sequence: TGTGCCGCCCGAGAGGAAGAGACCCAGTACTTC. The full variable domain, rest sourced from reference TRBV28 and TRBJ2-5, is DVKVTQSSRYLVKRTGEKVFLECVQDMDHENMFWYRQDPGLGLRLIYFSYDVKMKEKGDIPEGYSVSREKKERFSLILESASTNQTSMYLCAAREEETQYFGPGTRLLVL.

V is TRBV2 and J is TRBJ1-5; no definite D call. CDR3 size: 14 residues. V was cut by 1 base and J by 4 bases, with 8 bases left in between. CDR1 is SNHLY and CDR2 is FYNNEI in the germline V gene. The CDR3 nucleotides read TGTGCCAGCAGTGAAGGTCAGTTTAATCAGCCCCAGCATTTT. Translation: CASSEGQFNQPQHF. Looking up the rest from reference TRBV2 and TRBJ1-5 gives the full variable domain: EPEVTQTPSHQVTQMGQEVILRCVPISNHLYFYWYRQILGQKVEFLVSFYNNEISEKSEIFDDQFSVERPDGSNFTLKIRSTKLEDSAMYFCASSEGQFNQPQHFGDGTRLSIL.

In its sample, this clonotype was seen many times. This sequence joins TRBV7-8 and TRBJ2-3, with TRBD1 as a possible D gene (5 bases). The CDR3 is 17 amino acids. Germline lookup yields CDR1 SGHVS and CDR2 FQNEAQ. V was clipped by 2 bases and J by 5 bases, with 20 bases between them. The CDR3 reads CASSLYATVKSGDTQYF. CDR3 DNA sequence: TGTGCCAGCAGCTTATACGCGACAGTAAAGTCGGGAGATACGCAGTATTTT. The entire variable domain, with the rest obtained from reference TRBV7-8 and TRBJ2-3, is as follows: GAGVSQSPRYKVAKRGQDVALRCDPISGHVSLFWYQQALGQGPEFLTYFQNEAQLDKSGLPSDRFFAERPEGSVSTLKIQRTQQEDSAVYLCASSLYATVKSGDTQYFGPGTRLTVL.

Note on this clonotype: A read error may produce the germline difference seen at one junction end. The chain is built from TRBV13 and TRBJ2-5; weak D call: TRBD1 (6 bases). Germline V gene lookup returns CDR1 PRHDT and CDR2 FYEKMQ (reference sequence). The CDR3 has 14 residues. Here the CDR3 reads CVSSVTGYQETQYF. Written as DNA, the CDR3 is TGTGTCAGCAGCGTAACAGGGTACCAAGAGACCCAGTACTTC.

V is TRBV5-1 and J is TRBJ2-2; D is unclear. V lost 2 bases, J lost 0 bases, and 5 bases lay in between. The germline CDR1 and CDR2 sequences are SGHRS and YFSETQ. The CDR3 has 14 residues. CDR3 amino acids: CASSFTANTGELFF. The CDR3 region has the DNA TGCGCCAGCAGCTTTACCGCGAACACCGGGGAGCTGTTTTTT. Variable domain in full (rest from reference TRBV5-1 and TRBJ2-2): KAGVTQTPRYLIKTRGQQVTLSCSPISGHRSVSWYQQTPGQGLQFLFEYFSETQRNKGNFPGRFSGRQFSNSRSEMNVSTLELGDSALYLCASSFTANTGELFFGEGSRLTVL.

This clonotype has ten or more counts. This chain uses TRBV2 with TRBJ2-3, with D possibly being TRBD1 (6 bases). CDR3 size: 13 residues. CDR1 is SNHLY, CDR2 FYNNEI, per germline. Trimming removed 8 bases at V and 2 bases at J, with 11 bases between. The CDR3 protein is CASQGLYTDTQYF. CDR3 DNA: TGTGCCAGCCAGGGGCTATACACAGATACGCAGTATTTT.

This clonotype was recorded a few times. J is TRBJ2-7 and V is TRBV27; no firm D call. Per germline, CDR1 MNHEY and CDR2 SMNVEV (reference sequence). The CDR3 extends over 14 amino acids. Between the trimmed V and J ends, which lost 3 bases and 6 bases, there was a span of 15 bases. The CDR3 here is CASSFQGEVGEQYF. The CDR3 DNA follows: TGTGCCAGCAGTTTCCAAGGAGAGGTCGGCGAGCAGTACTTC.

This clonotype showed up just a few times. The chain couples TRBV6-5 to TRBJ2-7; tentatively, D is TRBD2 (6 bases). There are 15 residues in the CDR3. Trimming took off 1 base at V and 1 base at J, with 11 bases between the two ends. Germline V gene data show CDR1 as MNHEY and CDR2 as SVGAGI. The chain's CDR3 is CASSYWSGSSYEQYF. CDR3 sequence (DNA): TGTGCCAGCAGTTACTGGAGCGGGTCGTCCTACGAGCAGTACTTC.